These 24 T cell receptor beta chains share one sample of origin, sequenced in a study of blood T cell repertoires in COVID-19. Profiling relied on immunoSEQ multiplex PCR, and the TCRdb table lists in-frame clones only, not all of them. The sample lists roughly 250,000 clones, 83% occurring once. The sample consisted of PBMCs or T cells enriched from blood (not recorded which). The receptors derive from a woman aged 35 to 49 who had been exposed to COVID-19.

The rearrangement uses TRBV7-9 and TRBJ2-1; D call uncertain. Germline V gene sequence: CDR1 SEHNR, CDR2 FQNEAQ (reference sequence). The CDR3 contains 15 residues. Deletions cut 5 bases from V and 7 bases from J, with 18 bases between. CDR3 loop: CASSETIPSENEQFF. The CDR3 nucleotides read TGTGCCAGCAGCGAGACAATCCCTTCTGAGAATGAGCAGTTCTTC. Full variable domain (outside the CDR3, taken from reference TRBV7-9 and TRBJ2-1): DTGVSQNPRHKITKRGQNVTFRCDPISEHNRLYWYRQTLGQGPEFLTYFQNEAQLEKSRLLSDRFSAERPKGSFSTLEIQRTEQGDSAMYLCASSETIPSENEQFFGPGTRLTVL.

The CDR3 nucleotides are TGTGCCAGCAGCTCGATGTCTAGCGGGCGTCAGTACTTC. It translates to CASSSMSSGRQYF. This chain connects TRBV5-8 to TRBJ2-7; 8 bases agree with TRBD2. The CDR3 has 13 residues. The germline CDR1 and CDR2 sequences are SGHTS and YDEGEE. V lost 3 bases, J lost 10 bases, and 9 bases stayed unmatched.

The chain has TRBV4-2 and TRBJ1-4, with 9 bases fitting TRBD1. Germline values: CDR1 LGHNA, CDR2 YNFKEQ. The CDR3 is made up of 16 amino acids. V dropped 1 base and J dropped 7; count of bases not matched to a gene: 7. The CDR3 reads CASSQGGQGSSEKLFF. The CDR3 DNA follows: TGTGCCAGCAGCCAAGGGGGACAGGGAAGTTCTGAAAAACTGTTTTTT.

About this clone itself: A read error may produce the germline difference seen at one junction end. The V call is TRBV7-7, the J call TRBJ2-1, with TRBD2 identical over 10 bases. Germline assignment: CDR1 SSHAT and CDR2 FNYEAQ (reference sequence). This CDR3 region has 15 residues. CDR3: CASSSGLAEYNEQFF. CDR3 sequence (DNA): TGTGCTAGCAGCTCAGGACTAGCGGAGTACAATGAGCAGTTCTTC.

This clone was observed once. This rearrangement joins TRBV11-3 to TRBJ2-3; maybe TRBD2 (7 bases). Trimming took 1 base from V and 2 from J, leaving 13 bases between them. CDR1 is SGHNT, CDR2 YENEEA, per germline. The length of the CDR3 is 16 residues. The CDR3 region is CASSLGWGGHTDTQYF. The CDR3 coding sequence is TGTGCCAGCAGCTTAGGGTGGGGGGGGCACACAGATACGCAGTATTTT.

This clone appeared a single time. CDR3 region: CAGKTDGEAFF. The CDR3 bases are TGTGCCGGAAAAACCGACGGGGAAGCTTTCTTT. The rearrangement links TRBV2 to TRBJ1-1, with unresolved D. The germline V and J ends were trimmed by 11 bases and 8 bases, with 15 bases remaining between them. The CDR3 spans 11 residues. The V gene's germline CDR1 is SNHLY and CDR2 FYNNEI.

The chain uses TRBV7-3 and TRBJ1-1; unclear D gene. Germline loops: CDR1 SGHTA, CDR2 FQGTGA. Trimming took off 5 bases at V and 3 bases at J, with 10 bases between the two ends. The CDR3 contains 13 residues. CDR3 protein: CASSQNGDTEAFF. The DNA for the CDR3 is TGTGCCAGCAGCCAAAACGGGGACACTGAAGCTTTCTTT.

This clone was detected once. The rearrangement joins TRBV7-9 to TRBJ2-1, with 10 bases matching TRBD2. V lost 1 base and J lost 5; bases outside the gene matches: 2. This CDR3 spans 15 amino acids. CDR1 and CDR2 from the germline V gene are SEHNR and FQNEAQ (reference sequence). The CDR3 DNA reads TGTGCCAGCAGCTTAGTACTAGCGGGGAACAATGAGCAGTTCTTC. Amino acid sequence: CASSLVLAGNNEQFF.

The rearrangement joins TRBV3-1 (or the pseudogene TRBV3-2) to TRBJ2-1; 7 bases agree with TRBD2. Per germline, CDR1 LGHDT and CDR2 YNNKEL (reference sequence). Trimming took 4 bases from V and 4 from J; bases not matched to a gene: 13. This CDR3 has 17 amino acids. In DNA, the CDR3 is TGTGCCAGCAGCCTTCCTACTAGCGATCCCCCGTACAATGAGCAGTTCTTC. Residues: CASSLPTSDPPYNEQFF.

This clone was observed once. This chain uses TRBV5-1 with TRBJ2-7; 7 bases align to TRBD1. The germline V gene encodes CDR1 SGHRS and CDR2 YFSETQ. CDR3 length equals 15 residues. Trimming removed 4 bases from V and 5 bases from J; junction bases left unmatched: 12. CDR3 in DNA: TGCGCCAGCAGCCAGTGGGACAGCGGTAGCAACGAGCAGTACTTC. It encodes CASSQWDSGSNEQYF. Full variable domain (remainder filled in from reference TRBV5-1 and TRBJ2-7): KAGVTQTPRYLIKTRGQQVTLSCSPISGHRSVSWYQQTPGQGLQFLFEYFSETQRNKGNFPGRFSGRQFSNSRSEMNVSTLELGDSALYLCASSQWDSGSNEQYFGPGTRLTVT.

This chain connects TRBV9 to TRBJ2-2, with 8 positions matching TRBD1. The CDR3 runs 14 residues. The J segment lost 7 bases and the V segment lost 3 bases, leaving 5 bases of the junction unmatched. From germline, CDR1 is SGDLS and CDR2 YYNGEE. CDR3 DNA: TGTGCCAGCAGCGCGACAGGGGACATCGGGGAGCTGTTTTTT. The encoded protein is CASSATGDIGELFF.

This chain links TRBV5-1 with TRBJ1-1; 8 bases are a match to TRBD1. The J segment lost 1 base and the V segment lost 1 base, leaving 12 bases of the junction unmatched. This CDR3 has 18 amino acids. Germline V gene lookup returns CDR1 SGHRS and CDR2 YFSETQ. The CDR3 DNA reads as TGCGCCAGCAGCTTGCCCAGAGATCCGGGACAGGAGAACACTGAAGCTTTCTTT. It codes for CASSLPRDPGQENTEAFF.

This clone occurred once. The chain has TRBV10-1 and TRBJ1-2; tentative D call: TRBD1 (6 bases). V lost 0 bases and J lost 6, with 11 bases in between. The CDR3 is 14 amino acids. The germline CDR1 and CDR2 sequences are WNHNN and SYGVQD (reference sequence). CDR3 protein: CASSESSQGDGYTF. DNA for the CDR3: TGCGCCAGCAGTGAGTCCTCACAGGGTGATGGCTACACCTTC.

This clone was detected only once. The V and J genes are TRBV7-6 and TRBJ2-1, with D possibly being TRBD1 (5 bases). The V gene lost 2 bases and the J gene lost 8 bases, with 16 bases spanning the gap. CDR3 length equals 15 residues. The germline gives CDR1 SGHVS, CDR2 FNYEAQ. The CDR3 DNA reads TGTGCCAGCAGCTTACAGGGCACGTCGTACGATGAGCAGTTCTTC. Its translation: CASSLQGTSYDEQFF. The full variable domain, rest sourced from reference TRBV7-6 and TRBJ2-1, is GAGVSQSPRYKVTKRGQDVALRCDPISGHVSLYWYRQALGQGPEFLTYFNYEAQQDKSGLPNDRFSAERPEGSISTLTIQRTEQRDSAMYRCASSLQGTSYDEQFFGPGTRLTVL.

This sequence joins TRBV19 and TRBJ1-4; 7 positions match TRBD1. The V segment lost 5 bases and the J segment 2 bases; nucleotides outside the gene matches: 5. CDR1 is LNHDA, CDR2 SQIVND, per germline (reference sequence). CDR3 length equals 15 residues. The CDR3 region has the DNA TGTGCCAGTAGTCTGGGACAGCTTACTAATGAAAAACTGTTTTTT. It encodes CASSLGQLTNEKLFF.

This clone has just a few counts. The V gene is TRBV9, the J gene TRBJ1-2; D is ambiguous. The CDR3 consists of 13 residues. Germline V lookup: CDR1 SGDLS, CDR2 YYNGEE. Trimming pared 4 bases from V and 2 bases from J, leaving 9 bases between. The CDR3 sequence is CASSFDSNYGYTF. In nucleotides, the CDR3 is TGTGCCAGCAGCTTTGACTCAAACTATGGCTACACCTTC.

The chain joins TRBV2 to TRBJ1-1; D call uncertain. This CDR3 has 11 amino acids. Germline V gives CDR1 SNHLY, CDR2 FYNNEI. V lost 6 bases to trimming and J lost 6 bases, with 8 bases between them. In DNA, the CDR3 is TGTGCCAGCAGGAAGGAGGCTGAAGCTTTCTTT. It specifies CASRKEAEAFF.

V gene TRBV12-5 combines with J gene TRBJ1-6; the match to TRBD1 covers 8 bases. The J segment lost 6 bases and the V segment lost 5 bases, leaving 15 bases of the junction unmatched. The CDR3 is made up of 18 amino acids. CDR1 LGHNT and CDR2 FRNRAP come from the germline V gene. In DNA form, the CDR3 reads TGTGCTAGTGGTCCGGACAGGGTCGGGGCTGGGGCTAATTCACCCCTCCACTTT. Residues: CASGPDRVGAGANSPLHF.

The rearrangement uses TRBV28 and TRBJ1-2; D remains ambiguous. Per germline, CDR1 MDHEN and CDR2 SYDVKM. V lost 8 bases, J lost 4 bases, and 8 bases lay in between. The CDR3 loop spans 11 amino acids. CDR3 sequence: CASSGIYGYTF. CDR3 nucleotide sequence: TGTGCCAGCTCGGGGATCTATGGCTACACCTTC.

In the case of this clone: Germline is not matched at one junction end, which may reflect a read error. The CDR3 here is CAISDSPDRGVFF. CDR3 nucleotides: TGTGCCATCAGTGATTCCCCCGACAGGGGGGTCTTTTTT. The chain uses TRBV10-3 and TRBJ1-1; 9 bases are a match to TRBD1. This CDR3 region has 13 residues. Germline values: CDR1 ENHRY, CDR2 SYGVKD.

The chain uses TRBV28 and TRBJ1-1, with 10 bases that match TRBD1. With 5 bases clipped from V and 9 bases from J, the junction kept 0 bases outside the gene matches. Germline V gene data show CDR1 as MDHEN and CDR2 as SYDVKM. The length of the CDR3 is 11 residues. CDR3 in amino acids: CASSDRGQAFF. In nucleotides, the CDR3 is TGTGCCAGCAGTGACAGGGGGCAAGCTTTCTTT.

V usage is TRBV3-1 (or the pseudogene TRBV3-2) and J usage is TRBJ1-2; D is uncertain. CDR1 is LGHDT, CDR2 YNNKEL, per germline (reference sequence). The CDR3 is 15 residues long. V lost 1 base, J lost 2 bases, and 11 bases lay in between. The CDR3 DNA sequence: TGTGCCAGCAGCCAAGGGGGAGGCGGGAACTATGGCTACACCTTC. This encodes CASSQGGGGNYGYTF.

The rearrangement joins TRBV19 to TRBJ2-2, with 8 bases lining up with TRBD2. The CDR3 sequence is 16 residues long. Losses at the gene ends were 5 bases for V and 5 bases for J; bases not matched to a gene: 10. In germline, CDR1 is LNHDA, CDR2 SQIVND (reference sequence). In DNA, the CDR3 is TGTGCCAGTAGTGAATCCGGCGGGAGGTTTACCGGGGAGCTGTTTTTT. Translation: CASSESGGRFTGELFF.

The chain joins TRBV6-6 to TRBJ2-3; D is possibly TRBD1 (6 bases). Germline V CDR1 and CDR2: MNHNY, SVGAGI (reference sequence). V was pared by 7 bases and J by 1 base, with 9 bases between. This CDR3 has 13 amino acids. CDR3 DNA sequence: TGTGCCAGCACAAGACAGGGCACAGATACGCAGTATTTT. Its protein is CASTRQGTDTQYF.